Described below is a single T cell receptor (beta chain) sequence and its context. The data are from a study of Graves' ophthalmopathy and Graves' hyperthyroidism. Whole-study context: Where ophthalmopathy was absent within 18 months of follow-up, hyperthyroidism was stable.

In germline, CDR1 is SGHTA, CDR2 FQGNSA. Trimming pared 5 bases from V and 12 bases from J, leaving 19 bases between. The CDR3 sequence is 13 residues long. The authors amplified TCR beta CDR3 regions, and they did so from RNA transcripts for repertoire sequencing. The first round was an RT-PCR with HTBI primers, and the second round was a multiplex PCR. In TCRdb, the multiplex PCR reads were re-called with MiXCR into one record per CDR3 protein. Among over a million distinct CDR3 sequences, 36% were seen once, and the ten largest hold 11%. Sequencing used peripheral blood or thyroid tissue (not recorded which). The V and J genes are TRBV7-2 and TRBJ1-2; D may be TRBD1 (5 bases). The TCR sequence derives from an adult man with Graves' hyperthyroidism. CDR3 residues: CASSLAGLSGNTF. CDR3 nucleotide sequence: TGTGCCAGCAGCCTCGCAGGGCTCTCTGGAAACACCTTC.